This T cell receptor (beta chain) was recovered during a study of T cell clusters in autoimmune cytopenias. TRB rearrangements were amplified by touch-down multiplex PCR with mixed TRB-A/B primers. With the multiplex PCR reads reprocessed, TCRdb shows one record per CDR3 protein and no DNA. The sample table sets out 8,800 or so distinct CDR3 sequences. Tens of thousands of genome equivalents of blood DNA were amplified for TRB. Germline-derived CDR1 and CDR2 are MNHNS and SASEGT. This CDR3 contains 16 residues. The chain joins TRBV6-1 to TRBJ1-3; without DNA, the TCRdb call of TRBD1 cannot be checked. Source material: peripheral blood. The receptor's source is a human donor with an autoimmune cytopenia or autoimmune hepatitis (not recorded which). This CDR3 is CASSYFWTASGNTIYF.